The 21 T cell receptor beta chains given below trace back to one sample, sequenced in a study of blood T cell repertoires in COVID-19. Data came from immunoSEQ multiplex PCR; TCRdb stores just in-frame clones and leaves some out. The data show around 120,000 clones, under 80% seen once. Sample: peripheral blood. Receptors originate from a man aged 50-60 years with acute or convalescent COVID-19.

For the CDR3, the DNA is TGTGCCAGCAGCCAAGACCTACCTTATCTGAACACCGGGGAGCTGTTTTTT. Protein product: CASSQDLPYLNTGELFF. V is TRBV3-1 (or the pseudogene TRBV3-2) and J is TRBJ2-2; D remains unclear. The ends were cut back, 0 bases at V and 1 base at J, with 12 bases in the middle. This CDR3 has 17 residues. Germline V CDR1 and CDR2: LGHDT, YNNKEL (reference sequence).

CDR3 amino acids: CASSWARGEQFF. The CDR3, as DNA: TGCGCCAGCAGCTGGGCGCGGGGCGAGCAGTTCTTC. The V and J genes are TRBV4-1 and TRBJ2-1, with TRBD2 as a possible D gene (6 bases). From germline, CDR1 is MGHRA and CDR2 YSYEKL. V lost 5 bases and J lost 10, with 12 bases in between. The CDR3 totals 12 residues.

CDR3: CASSPTGQGYGYTF. Here the CDR3 DNA reads TGTGCCAGCAGCCCAACGGGACAGGGGTATGGCTACACCTTC. The V call is TRBV7-3, the J call TRBJ1-2; 10 bases fit TRBD1. The CDR3 has 14 residues. Losses at the gene ends were 5 bases for V and 5 bases for J; bases not matched to a gene: 5. Per germline, CDR1 SGHTA and CDR2 FQGTGA.

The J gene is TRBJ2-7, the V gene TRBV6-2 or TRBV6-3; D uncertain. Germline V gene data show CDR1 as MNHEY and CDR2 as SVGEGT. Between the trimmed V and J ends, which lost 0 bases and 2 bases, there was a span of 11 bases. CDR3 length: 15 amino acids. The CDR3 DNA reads TGTGCCAGCAGTTACTCTAGCAGAAAAACCTACGAGCAGTACTTC. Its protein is CASSYSSRKTYEQYF.

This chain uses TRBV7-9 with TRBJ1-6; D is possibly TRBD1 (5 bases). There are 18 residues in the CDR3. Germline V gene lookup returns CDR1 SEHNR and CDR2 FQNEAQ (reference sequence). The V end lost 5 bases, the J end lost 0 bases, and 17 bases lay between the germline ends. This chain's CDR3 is CASSPSWGGYSYNSPLHF. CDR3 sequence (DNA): TGTGCCAGCAGCCCAAGCTGGGGGGGGTACTCCTATAATTCACCCCTCCACTTT.

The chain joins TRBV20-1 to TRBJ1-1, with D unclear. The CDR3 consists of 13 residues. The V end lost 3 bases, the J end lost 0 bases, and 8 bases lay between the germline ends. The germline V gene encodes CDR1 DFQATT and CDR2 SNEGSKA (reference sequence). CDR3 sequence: CSASGPMNTEAFF. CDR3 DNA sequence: TGCAGTGCTAGTGGGCCGATGAACACTGAAGCTTTCTTT.

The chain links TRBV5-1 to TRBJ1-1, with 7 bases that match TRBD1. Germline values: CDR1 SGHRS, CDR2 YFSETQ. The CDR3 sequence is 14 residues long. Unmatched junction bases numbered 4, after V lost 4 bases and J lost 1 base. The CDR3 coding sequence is TGCGCCAGCAGCCCCCGACAGGGGAACACTGAAGCTTTCTTT. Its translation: CASSPRQGNTEAFF.

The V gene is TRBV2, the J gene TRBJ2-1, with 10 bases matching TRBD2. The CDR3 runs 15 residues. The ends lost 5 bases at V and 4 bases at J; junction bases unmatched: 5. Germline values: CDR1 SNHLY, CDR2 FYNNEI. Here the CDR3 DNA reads TGTGCCAGCAGTCCACTAGCGGGGTCGTACAATGAGCAGTTCTTC. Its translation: CASSPLAGSYNEQFF.

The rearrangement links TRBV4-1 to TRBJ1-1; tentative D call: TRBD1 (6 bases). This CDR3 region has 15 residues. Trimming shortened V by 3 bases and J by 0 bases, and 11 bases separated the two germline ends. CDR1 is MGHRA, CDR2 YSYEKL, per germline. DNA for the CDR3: TGCGCCAGCAGCCATTGGGACAACATGAACACTGAAGCTTTCTTT. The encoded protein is CASSHWDNMNTEAFF.

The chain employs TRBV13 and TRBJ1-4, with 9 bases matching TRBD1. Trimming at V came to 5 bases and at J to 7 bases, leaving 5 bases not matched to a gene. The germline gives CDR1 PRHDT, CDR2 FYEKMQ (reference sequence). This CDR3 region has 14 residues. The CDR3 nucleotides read TGTGCCAGCAGCGGGGGACAGGGTCTTGAAAAACTGTTTTTT. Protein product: CASSGGQGLEKLFF.

The CDR3 sequence: CASSITGESYNEQFF. The CDR3 coding sequence is TGTGCCAGCAGTATTACGGGAGAATCCTACAATGAGCAGTTCTTC. The chain has TRBV5-8 and TRBJ2-1, with a tentative D call TRBD2 (6 bases). CDR3 length: 15 residues. The V gene's germline CDR1 is SGHTS and CDR2 YDEGEE. Trimming pared 5 bases from V and 1 base from J, leaving 13 bases between.

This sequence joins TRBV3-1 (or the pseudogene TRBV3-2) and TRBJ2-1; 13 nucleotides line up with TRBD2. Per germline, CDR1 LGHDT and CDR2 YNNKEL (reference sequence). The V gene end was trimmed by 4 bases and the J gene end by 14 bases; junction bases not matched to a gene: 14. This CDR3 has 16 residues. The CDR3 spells CASSLGATSGGVRKFF. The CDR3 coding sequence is TGTGCCAGCAGCCTTGGGGCTACTAGCGGGGGGGTTCGAAAGTTCTTC.

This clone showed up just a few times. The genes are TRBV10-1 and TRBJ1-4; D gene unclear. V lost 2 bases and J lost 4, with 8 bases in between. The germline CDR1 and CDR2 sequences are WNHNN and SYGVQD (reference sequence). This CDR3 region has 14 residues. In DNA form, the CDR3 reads TGCGCCAGCAGTGAGGACGGAGATAATGAAAAACTGTTTTTT. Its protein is CASSEDGDNEKLFF.

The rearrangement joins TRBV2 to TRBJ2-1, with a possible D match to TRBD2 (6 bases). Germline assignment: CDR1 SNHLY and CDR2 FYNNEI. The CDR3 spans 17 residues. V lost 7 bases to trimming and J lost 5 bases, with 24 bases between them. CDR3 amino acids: CASTALGRLRSDNEQFF. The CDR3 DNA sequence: TGTGCCAGCACCGCCCTAGGGAGGCTGAGGTCGGACAATGAGCAGTTCTTC. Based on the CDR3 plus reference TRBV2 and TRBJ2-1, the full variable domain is EPEVTQTPSHQVTQMGQEVILRCVPISNHLYFYWYRQILGQKVEFLVSFYNNEISEKSEIFDDQFSVERPDGSNFTLKIRSTKLEDSAMYFCASTALGRLRSDNEQFFGPGTRLTVL.

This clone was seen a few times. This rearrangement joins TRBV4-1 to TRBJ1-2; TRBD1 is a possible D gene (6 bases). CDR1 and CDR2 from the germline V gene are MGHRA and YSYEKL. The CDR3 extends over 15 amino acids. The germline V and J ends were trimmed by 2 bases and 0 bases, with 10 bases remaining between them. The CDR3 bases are TGCGCCAGCAGCCAACGACAGGAGCCTAACTATGGCTACACCTTC. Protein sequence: CASSQRQEPNYGYTF.

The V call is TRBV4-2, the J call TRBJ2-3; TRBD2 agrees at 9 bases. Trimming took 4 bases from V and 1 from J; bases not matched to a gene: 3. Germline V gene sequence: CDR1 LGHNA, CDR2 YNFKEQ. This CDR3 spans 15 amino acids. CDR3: CASSPAGGGTDTQYF. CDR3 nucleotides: TGTGCCAGCAGCCCAGCGGGAGGCGGCACAGATACGCAGTATTTT.

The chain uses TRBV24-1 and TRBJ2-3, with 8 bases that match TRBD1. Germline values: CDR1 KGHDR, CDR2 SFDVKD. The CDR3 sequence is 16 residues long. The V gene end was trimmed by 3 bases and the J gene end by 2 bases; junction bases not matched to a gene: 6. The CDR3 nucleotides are TGTGCCACCAGTGATGGGACAGGAGCCTTCACAGATACGCAGTATTTT. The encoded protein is CATSDGTGAFTDTQYF.

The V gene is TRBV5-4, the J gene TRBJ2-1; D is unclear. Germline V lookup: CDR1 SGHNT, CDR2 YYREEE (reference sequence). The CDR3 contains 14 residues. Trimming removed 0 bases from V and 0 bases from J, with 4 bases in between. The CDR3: CASSLESSYNEQFF. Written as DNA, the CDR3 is TGTGCCAGCAGCTTGGAGAGCTCCTACAATGAGCAGTTCTTC.

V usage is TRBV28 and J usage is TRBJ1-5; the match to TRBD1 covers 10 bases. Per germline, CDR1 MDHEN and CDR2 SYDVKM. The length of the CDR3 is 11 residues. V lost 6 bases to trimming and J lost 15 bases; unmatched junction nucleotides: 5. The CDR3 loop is CASSYRDRGHF. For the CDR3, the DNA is TGTGCCAGCAGCTATCGGGACAGGGGGCATTTT.

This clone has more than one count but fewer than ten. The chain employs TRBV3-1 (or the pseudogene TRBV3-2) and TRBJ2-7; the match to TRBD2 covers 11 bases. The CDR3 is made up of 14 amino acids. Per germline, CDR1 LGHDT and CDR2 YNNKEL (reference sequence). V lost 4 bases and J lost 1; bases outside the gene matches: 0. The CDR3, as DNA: TGTGCCAGCAGCCTAGCGGGAGGGTCCTACGAGCAGTACTTC. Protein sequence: CASSLAGGSYEQYF.

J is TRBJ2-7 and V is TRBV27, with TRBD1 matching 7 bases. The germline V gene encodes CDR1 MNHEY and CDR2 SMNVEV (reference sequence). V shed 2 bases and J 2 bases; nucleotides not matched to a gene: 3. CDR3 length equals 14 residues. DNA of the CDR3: TGTGCCAGCAGTTTAGGGGGACAGACCTACGAGCAGTACTTC. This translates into CASSLGGQTYEQYF.